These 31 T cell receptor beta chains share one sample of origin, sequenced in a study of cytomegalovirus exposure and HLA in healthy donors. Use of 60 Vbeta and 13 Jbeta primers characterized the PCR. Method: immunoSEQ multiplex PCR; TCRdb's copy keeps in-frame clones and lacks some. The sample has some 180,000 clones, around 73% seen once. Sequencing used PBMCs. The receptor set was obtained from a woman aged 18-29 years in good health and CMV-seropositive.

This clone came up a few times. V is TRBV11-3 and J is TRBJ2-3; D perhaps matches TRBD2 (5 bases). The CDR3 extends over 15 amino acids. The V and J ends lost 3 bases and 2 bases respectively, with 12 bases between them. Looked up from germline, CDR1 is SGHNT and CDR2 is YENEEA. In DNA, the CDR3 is TGTGCCAGCAGCTTGGGTCGGGGTTTCACAGATACGCAGTATTTT. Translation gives CASSLGRGFTDTQYF.

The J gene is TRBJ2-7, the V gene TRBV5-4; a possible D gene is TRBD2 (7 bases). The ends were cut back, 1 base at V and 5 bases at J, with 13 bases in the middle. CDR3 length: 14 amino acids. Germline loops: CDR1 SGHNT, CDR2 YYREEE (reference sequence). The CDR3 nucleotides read TGTGCCAGCAGCTTGTGGGGGGGCGCGGACGAGCAGTACTTC. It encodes CASSLWGGADEQYF.

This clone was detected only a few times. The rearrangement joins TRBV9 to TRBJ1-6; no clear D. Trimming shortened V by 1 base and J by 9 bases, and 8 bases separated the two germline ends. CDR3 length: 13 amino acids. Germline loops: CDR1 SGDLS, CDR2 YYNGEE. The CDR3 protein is CASSVTAGSPLHF. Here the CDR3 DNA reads TGTGCCAGCAGCGTAACGGCGGGTTCACCCCTCCACTTT.

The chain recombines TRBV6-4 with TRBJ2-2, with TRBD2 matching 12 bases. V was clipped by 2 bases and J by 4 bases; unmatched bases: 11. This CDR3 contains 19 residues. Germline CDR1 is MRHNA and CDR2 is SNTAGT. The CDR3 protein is CASSDELLAGGRSTGELFF. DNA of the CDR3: TGTGCCAGCAGTGACGAATTGCTAGCGGGGGGGCGTAGCACCGGGGAGCTGTTTTTT.

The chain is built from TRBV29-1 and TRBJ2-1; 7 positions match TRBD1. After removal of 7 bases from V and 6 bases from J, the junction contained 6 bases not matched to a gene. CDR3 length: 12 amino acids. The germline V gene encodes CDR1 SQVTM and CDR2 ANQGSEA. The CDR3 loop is CSDLTGPNEQFF. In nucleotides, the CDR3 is TGCAGCGACTTGACAGGGCCCAATGAGCAGTTCTTC.

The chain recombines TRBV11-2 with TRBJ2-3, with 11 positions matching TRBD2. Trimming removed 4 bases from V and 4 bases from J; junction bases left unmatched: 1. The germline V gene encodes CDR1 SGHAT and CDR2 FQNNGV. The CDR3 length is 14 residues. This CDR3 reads CASSSLAGADTQYF. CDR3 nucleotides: TGTGCCAGCAGCTCACTAGCGGGAGCAGATACGCAGTATTTT.

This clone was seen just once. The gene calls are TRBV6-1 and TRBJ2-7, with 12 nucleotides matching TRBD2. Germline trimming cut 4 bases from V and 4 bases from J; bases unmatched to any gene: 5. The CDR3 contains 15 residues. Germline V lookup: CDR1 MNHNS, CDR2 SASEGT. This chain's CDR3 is CASSVTSGGRYEQYF. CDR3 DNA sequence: TGTGCCAGCAGTGTGACTAGCGGGGGAAGGTACGAGCAGTACTTC.

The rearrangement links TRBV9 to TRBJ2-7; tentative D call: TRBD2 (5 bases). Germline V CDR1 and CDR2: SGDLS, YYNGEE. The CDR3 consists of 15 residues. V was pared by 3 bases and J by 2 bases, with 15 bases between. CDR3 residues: CASSEEDGRTYEQYF. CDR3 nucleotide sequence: TGTGCCAGCAGCGAGGAGGACGGACGTACCTACGAGCAGTACTTC.

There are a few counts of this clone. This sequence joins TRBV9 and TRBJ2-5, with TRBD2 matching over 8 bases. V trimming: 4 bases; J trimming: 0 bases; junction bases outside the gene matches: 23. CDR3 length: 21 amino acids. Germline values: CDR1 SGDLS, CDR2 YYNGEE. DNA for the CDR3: TGTGCCAGCAGCCCCATGGGAGGCGGGGGGACAATTCACCGGTACCAAGAGACCCAGTACTTC. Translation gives CASSPMGGGGTIHRYQETQYF.

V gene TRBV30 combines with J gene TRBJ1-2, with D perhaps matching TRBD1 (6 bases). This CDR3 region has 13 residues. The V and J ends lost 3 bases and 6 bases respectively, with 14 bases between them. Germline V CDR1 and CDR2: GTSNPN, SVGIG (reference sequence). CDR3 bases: TGTGCCTGGAGCGTGCTGGGGGCGGATGGCTACACCTTC. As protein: CAWSVLGADGYTF.

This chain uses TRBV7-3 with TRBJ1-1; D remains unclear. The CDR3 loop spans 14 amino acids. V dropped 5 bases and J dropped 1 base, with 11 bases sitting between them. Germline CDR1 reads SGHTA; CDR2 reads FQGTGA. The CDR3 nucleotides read TGTGCCAGCAGCCCCGGAGTCCGGAACACTGAAGCTTTCTTT. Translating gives CASSPGVRNTEAFF.

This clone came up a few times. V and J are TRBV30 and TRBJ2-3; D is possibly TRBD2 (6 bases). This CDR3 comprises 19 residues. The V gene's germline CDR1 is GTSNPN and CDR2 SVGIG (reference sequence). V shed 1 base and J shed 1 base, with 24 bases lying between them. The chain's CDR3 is CAWSDWPGLKAGGTDTQYF. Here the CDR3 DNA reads TGTGCCTGGAGTGACTGGCCGGGACTCAAGGCGGGTGGCACAGATACGCAGTATTTT.

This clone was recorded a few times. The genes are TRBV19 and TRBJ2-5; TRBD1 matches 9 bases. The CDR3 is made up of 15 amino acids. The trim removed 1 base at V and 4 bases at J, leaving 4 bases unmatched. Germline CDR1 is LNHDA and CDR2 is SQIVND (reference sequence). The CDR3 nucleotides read TGTGCCAGTAGTATAGGGACAGGGGAAGGAGAGACCCAGTACTTC. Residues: CASSIGTGEGETQYF.

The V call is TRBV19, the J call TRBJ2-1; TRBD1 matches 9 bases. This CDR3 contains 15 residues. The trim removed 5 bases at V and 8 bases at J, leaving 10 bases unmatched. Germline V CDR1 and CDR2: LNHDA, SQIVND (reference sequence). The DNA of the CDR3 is TGTGCCAGTAGTCTCGCGGGACAGGGAAACGATGAGCAGTTCTTC. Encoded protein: CASSLAGQGNDEQFF.

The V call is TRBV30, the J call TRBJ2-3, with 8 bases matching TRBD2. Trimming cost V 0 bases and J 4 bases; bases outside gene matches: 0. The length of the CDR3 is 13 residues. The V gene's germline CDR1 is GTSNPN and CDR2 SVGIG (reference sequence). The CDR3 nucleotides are TGTGCCTGGAGTGTAGCGGGGGCAGATACGCAGTATTTT. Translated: CAWSVAGADTQYF.

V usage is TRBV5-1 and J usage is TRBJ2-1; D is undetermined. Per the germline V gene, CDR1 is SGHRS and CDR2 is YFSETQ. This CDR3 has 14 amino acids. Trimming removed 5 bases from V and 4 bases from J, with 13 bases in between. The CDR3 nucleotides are TGCGCCAGCAGTCCCGAGACTCCTTACAATGAGCAGTTCTTC. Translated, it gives CASSPETPYNEQFF.

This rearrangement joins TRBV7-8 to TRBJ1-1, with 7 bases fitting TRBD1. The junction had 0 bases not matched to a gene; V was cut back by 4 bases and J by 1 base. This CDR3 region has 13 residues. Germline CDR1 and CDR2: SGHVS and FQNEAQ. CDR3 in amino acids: CASSWDRNTEAFF. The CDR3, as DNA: TGTGCCAGCAGCTGGGACAGGAACACTGAAGCTTTCTTT. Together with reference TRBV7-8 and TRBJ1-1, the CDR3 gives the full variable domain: GAGVSQSPRYKVAKRGQDVALRCDPISGHVSLFWYQQALGQGPEFLTYFQNEAQLDKSGLPSDRFFAERPEGSVSTLKIQRTQQEDSAVYLCASSWDRNTEAFFGQGTRLTVV.

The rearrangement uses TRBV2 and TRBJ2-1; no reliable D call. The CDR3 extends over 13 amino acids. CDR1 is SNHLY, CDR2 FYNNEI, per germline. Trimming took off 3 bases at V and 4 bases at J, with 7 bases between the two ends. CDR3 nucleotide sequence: TGTGCCAGCAGTGATCCAGATTACAATGAGCAGTTCTTC. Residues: CASSDPDYNEQFF.

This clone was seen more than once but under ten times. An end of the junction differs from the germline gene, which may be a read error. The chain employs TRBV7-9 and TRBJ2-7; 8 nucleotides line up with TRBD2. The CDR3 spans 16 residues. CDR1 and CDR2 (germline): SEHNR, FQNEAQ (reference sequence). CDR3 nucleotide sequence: TGTTCCAGCAGCCGTCCCCCGGGGGGGAGCTCCTACGAGCAGTACTTC. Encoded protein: CSSSRPPGGSSYEQYF.

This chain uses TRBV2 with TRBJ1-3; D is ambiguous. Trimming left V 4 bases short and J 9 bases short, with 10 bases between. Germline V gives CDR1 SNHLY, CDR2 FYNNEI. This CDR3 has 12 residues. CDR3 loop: CASSVDSSTIYF. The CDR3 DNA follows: TGTGCCAGCAGTGTGGACTCATCCACCATATATTTT.

The DNA of the CDR3 is TGCGCCAGCAGCCAAGATGACCGGGGGGGAGGTCAAGAGACCCAGTACTTC. It is translated as CASSQDDRGGGQETQYF. The genes are TRBV4-3 and TRBJ2-5; TRBD2 agrees at 8 bases. CDR1 and CDR2 (germline): LGHNA, YSLEER. V shed 0 bases and J 2 bases; nucleotides not matched to a gene: 8. CDR3 length equals 17 residues.

The CDR3: CASSLPDTVGEGEQYF. Here the CDR3 DNA reads TGTGCCAGCAGCTTACCCGACACCGTAGGTGAGGGCGAGCAGTACTTC. The chain is built from TRBV7-8 and TRBJ2-7; D is possibly TRBD2 (5 bases). V shed 2 bases and J shed 6 bases, with 20 bases lying between them. Germline lookup yields CDR1 SGHVS and CDR2 FQNEAQ. The CDR3 totals 16 residues. The variable domain in full, with the rest retrieved from reference TRBV7-8 and TRBJ2-7, is GAGVSQSPRYKVAKRGQDVALRCDPISGHVSLFWYQQALGQGPEFLTYFQNEAQLDKSGLPSDRFFAERPEGSVSTLKIQRTQQEDSAVYLCASSLPDTVGEGEQYFGPGTRLTVT.

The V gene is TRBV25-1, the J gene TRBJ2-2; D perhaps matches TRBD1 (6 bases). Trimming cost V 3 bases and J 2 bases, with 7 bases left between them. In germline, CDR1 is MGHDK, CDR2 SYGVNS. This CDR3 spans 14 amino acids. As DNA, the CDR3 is TGTGCCAGCAGTGACAGGGGCAACACCGGGGAGCTGTTTTTT. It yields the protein CASSDRGNTGELFF.

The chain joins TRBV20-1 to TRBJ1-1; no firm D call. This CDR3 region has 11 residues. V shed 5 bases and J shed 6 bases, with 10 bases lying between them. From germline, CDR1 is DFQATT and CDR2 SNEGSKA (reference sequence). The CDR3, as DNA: TGCAGTGCTGGAGCCGAGCCTGAAGCTTTCTTT. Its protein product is CSAGAEPEAFF.

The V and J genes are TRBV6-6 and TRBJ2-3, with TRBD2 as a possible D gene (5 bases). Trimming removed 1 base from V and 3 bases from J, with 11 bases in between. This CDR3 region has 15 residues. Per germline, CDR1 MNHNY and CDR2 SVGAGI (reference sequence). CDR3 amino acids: CASSYFTRDTDTQYF. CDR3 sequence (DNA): TGTGCCAGCAGTTACTTTACACGGGATACAGATACGCAGTATTTT.

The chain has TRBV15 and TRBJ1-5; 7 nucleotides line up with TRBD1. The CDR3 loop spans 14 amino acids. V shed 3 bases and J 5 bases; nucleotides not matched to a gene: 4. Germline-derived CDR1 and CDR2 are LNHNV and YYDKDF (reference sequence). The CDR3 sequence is CATSSNRGYQPQHF. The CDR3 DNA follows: TGTGCCACCAGCAGTAACAGGGGCTATCAGCCCCAGCATTTT.

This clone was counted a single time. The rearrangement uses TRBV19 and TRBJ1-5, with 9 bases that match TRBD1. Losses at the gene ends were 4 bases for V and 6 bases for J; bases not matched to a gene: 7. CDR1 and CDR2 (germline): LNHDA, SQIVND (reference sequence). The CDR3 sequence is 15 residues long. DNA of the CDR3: TGTGCCAGTAGTACGCGCGGGACAGGGAGTCAGCCCCAGCATTTT. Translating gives CASSTRGTGSQPQHF.

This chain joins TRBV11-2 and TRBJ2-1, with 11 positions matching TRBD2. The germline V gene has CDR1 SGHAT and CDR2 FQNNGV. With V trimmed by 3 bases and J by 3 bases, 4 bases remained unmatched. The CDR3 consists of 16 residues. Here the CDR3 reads CASSFLLAGVYNEQFF. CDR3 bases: TGTGCCAGCAGCTTTTTACTAGCGGGGGTCTACAATGAGCAGTTCTTC. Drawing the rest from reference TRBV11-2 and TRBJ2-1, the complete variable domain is EAGVAQSPRYKIIEKRQSVAFWCNPISGHATLYWYQQILGQGPKLLIQFQNNGVVDDSQLPKDRFSAERLKGVDSTLKIQPAKLEDSAVYLCASSFLLAGVYNEQFFGPGTRLTVL.

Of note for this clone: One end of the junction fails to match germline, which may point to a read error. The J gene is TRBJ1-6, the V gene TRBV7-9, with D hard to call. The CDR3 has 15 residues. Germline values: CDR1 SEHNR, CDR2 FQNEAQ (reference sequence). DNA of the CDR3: TGTTCCAGCAGCTTAGCGAGGGTGGAGAATTCACCCCTCCACTTT. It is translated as CSSSLARVENSPLHF.

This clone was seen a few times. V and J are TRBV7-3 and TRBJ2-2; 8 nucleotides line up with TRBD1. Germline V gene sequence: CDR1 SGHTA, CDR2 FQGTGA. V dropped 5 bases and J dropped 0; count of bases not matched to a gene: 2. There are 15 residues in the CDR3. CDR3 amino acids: CASSPTGANTGELFF. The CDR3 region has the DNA TGTGCCAGCAGCCCGACAGGGGCGAACACCGGGGAGCTGTTTTTT. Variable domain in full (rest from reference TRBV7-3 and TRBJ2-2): GAGVSQTPSNKVTEKGKYVELRCDPISGHTALYWYRQSLGQGPEFLIYFQGTGAADDSGLPNDRFFAVRPEGSVSTLKIQRTERGDSAVYLCASSPTGANTGELFFGEGSRLTVL.

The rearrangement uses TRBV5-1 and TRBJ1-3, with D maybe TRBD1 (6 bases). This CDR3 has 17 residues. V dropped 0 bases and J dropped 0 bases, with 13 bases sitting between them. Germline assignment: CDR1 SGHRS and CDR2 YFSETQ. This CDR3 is CASSLGPTGNSGNTIYF. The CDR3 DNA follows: TGCGCCAGCAGCTTGGGTCCAACAGGGAACTCTGGAAACACCATATATTTT. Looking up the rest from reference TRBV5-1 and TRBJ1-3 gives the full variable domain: KAGVTQTPRYLIKTRGQQVTLSCSPISGHRSVSWYQQTPGQGLQFLFEYFSETQRNKGNFPGRFSGRQFSNSRSEMNVSTLELGDSALYLCASSLGPTGNSGNTIYFGEGSWLTVV.